The sequence of this TCR beta chain was determined in a study of shared clonotypes between healthy human individuals. Study-wide context: The plates for each donor numbered three CD4 naive, three CD4 memory, two CD8 naive and one CD8 memory.

Broader study findings: Shared across a few donors were around 5% of the naive CD4 clonotypes.

This CDR3 comprises 15 residues. The V end lost 4 bases, the J end lost 5 bases, and 15 bases lay between the germline ends. CDR1 is LGHNA, CDR2 YSLEER, per germline. Positively selected for CCR7, the CD45RO-negative cells used as naive CD8 cells excluded terminally differentiated effector memory CD45RA+ cells. Profiling relied on immunoSEQ multiplex PCR, and the TCRdb table lists in-frame clones only, not all of them. The sample includes approximately 1.9 million clones, approximately 92% of them seen just once. Concerning this clone: The antigen remains undetermined.

Sequenced: naive CD8+ T cells from PBMCs. The sequence was obtained from a man younger than 35 in good health. Some clones in this sample may be carry-over from other donors' samples. The chain recombines TRBV4-3 with TRBJ1-5; D gene uncertain. The DNA of the CDR3 is TGCGCCAGCAGCCGGATCCTTGCTAAGGATCAGCCCCAGCATTTT. It yields the protein CASSRILAKDQPQHF.